The source of this T cell receptor (beta chain) is a study of OX40 agonist ivuxolimab in advanced cancers. Study-wide context: Ivuxolimab was a fully human IgG2 agonistic monoclonal antibody targeting the costimulatory receptor OX40 (CD134). Intravenous ivuxolimab was administered to patients every 2 weeks at six dose levels: 0.01, 0.1, 0.3, 1.5, 3 and 10 mg/kg. Among the approximately 50 dose-escalation patients, 19 had hepatocellular carcinoma, roughly 15 melanoma, 9 renal cell carcinoma and 9 head and neck cancer. The dose-escalation cohort was 82.7% male with a mean age of roughly 60 years, ranging from roughly 23 to 90. Prior anti-PD-1, anti-PD-L1 or anti-CTLA-4 therapy was permitted, and checkpoint inhibitors had been received by more than 35% of dose-escalation patients. Partial responses occurred in three dose-escalation patients: two with cutaneous melanoma and one with hepatocellular carcinoma. Peripheral TCRbeta sequencing aimed to test whether ivuxolimab altered TCR sequence diversity and caused clonal T-cell expansion. The paper covers the monotherapy dose-escalation part of the phase I ivuxolimab trial, which included N = 52 patients.

What the study reported, not specific to this receptor: Clonal expansion of both CD4+ and CD8+ blood T cells was observed from baseline to week 6 at doses 0.1 to 3.0 mg/kg. In the 0.1-3.0 mg/kg groups, partial responders had among the lowest normalized peripheral clonal expansion, particularly in CD8+ T cells. Low levels of normalized T-cell clonal expansion were also seen in some patients who did not respond. The antigen specificity of the peripheral T cells that underwent clonal expansion was not determined. After ivuxolimab, more expanded clones were found on average in CD8+ T cells than in CD4+ T cells.

Genomic DNA was isolated from the sorted cells so that the TCRbeta CDR3 region could be sequenced. The immunoSEQ Assay was used for sequencing of TCRbeta CDR3 regions. TCRdb re-hosts the immuneACCESS table, in-frame sequences only. Its copies lack some clones; in the studies checked, an unresolved V gene accounts for under half of them, and the cause for the rest is not known. Present in this sample are about 79,000 clones, about 80% of which were seen just once. Jointly, the top ten make up 0.45% to 0.65% of the sample. From a lookup of the germline V gene (reference sequence), CDR1 and CDR2 are PRHDT and FYEKMQ. The germline V and J ends show losses of 6 bases and 6 bases respectively, and no gene match explains 6 bases of the junction. Reading from cysteine to phenylalanine, the CDR3 counts 13 amino acids. Left in the record is the CDR3 DNA by itself, 39 bases read in frame from the first base.

Patients with a history of autoimmune disease or receiving systemic immunosuppression were excluded from the trial. Peripheral blood for TCR sequencing was drawn from every dose cohort at baseline, at cycle 4 day 1 and at cycle 7 day 1. Samples were obtained from an open-label, multicenter, first-in-human phase I dose-escalation trial of ivuxolimab. Adults with locally advanced or metastatic head and neck squamous cell, hepatocellular, melanoma or renal cell carcinoma were enrolled in the trial. Before TCR sequencing, CD4+ and CD8+ T cells were separately sorted from peripheral blood. A remark on this clone: It lacks a known antigen. No per-base quality is available; no much larger clone lies one base away.

The sequence derives from an adult with an advanced solid tumor such as melanoma, head and neck, liver or kidney cancer. The specimen was CD4+ or CD8+ T cells sorted from blood, collected in a trial of the OX40 agonist ivuxolimab. This sequence uses TRBV13 and TRBJ2-7; TRBD2 agrees with 9 junctional bases. The CDR3 corresponds to CASRISGSGEQYF. The bases are TGTGCCAGCAGAATTAGCGGGAGTGGCGAGCAGTACTTC.